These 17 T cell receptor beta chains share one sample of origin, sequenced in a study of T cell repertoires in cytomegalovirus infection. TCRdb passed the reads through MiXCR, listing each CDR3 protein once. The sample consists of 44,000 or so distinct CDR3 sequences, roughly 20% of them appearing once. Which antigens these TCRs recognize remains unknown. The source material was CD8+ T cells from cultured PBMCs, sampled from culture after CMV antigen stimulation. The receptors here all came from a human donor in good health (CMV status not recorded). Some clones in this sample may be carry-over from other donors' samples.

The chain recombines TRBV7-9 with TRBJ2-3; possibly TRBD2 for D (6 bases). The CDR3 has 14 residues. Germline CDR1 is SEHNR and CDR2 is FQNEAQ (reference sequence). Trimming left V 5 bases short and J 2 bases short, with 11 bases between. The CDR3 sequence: CASSHGGFTDTQYF. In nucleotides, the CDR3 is TGTGCCAGCAGCCACGGGGGATTCACAGATACGCAGTATTTT.

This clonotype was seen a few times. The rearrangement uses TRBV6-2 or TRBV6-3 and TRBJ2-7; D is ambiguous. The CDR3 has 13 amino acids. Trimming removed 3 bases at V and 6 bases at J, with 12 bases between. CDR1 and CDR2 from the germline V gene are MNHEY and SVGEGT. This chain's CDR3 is CASSYQDPSEQYF. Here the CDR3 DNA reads TGTGCCAGCAGTTATCAGGACCCCAGCGAGCAGTACTTC.

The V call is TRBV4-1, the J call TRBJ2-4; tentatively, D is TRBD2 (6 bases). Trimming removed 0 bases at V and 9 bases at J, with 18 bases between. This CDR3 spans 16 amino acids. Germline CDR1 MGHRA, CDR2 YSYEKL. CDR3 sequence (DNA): TGCGCCAGCAGCCAAGATTTGGGGGGACTCATGGTCATTCAGTACTTC. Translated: CASSQDLGGLMVIQYF.

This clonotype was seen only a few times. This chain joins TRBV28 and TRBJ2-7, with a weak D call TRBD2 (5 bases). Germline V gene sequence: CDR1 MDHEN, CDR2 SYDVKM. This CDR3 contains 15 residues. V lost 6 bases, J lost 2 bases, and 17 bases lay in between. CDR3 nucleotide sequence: TGTGCCAGCAGAAATATAGCTAGCAGAGCCTACGAGCAGTACTTC. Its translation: CASRNIASRAYEQYF.

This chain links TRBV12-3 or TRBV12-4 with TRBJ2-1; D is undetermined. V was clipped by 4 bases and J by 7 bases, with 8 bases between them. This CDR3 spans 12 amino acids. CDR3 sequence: CASSSRMNEQFF. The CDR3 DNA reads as TGTGCCAGCAGTTCCAGGATGAATGAGCAGTTCTTC.

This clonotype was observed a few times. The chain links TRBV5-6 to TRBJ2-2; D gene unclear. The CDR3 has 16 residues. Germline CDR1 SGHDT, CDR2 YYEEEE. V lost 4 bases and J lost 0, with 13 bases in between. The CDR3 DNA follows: TGTGCCAGCAGCCCTTTGACGGATCCGAACACCGGGGAGCTGTTTTTT. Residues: CASSPLTDPNTGELFF.

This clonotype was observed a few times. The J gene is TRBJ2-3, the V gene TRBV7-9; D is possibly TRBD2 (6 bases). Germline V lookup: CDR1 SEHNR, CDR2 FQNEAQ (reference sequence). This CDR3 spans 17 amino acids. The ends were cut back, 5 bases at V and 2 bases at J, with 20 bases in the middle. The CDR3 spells CASSGPLVSGVTDTQYF. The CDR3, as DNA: TGTGCCAGCAGCGGCCCTTTGGTTAGCGGAGTCACAGATACGCAGTATTTT.

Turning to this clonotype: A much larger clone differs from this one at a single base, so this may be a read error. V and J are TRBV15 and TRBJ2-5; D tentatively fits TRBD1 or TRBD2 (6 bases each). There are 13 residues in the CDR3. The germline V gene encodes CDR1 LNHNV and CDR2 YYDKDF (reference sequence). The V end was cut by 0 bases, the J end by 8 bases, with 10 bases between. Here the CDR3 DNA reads TGTGCCACCAGCAGAGAGGGGGGCGATACCCAGTACTTC. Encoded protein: CATSREGGDTQYF.

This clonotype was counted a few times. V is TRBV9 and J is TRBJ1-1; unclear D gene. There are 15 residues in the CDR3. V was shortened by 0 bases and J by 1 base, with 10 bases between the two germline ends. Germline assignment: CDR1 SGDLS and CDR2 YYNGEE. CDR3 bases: TGTGCCAGCAGCGTAGTCGGCGGAGGGAACACTGAAGCTTTCTTT. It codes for CASSVVGGGNTEAFF.

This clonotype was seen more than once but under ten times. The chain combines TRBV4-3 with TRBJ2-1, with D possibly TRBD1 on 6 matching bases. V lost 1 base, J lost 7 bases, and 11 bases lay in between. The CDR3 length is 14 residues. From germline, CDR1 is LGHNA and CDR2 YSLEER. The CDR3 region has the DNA TGCGCCAGCAGCCAAGCCAGGGGCACGAATGAGCAGTTCTTC. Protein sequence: CASSQARGTNEQFF.

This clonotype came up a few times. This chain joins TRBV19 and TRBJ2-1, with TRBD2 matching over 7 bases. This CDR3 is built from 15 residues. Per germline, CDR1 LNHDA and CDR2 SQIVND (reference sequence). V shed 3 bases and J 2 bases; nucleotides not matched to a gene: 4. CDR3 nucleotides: TGTGCCAGTAGTATGAGGGCGGGAGCCTACAATGAGCAGTTCTTC. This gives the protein CASSMRAGAYNEQFF.

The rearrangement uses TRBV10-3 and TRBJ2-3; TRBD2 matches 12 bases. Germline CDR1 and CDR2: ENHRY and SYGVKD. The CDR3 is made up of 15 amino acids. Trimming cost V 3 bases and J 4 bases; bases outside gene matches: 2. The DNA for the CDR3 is TGTGCCATCAGTGAACTAGCGGGAGGCCCAGATACGCAGTATTTT. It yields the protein CAISELAGGPDTQYF.

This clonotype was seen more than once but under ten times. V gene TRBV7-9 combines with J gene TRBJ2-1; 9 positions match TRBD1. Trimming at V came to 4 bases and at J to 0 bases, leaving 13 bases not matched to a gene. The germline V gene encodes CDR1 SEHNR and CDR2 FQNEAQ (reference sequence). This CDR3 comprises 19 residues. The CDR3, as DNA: TGTGCCAGCAGCTCCGCTGGAACAGGGGGCTCCTCCTCCTACAATGAGCAGTTCTTC. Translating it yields CASSSAGTGGSSSYNEQFF.

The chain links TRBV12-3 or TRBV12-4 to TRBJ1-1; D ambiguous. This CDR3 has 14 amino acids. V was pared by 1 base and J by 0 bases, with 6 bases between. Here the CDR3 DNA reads TGTGCCAGCAGTTTAGGGACGGTGAACACTGAAGCTTTCTTT. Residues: CASSLGTVNTEAFF.

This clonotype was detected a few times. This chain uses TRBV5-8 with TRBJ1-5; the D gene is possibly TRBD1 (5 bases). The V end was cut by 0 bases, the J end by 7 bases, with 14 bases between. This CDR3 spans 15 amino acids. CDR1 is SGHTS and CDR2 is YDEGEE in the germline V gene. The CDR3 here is CASSLVQGRLQPQHF. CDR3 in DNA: TGTGCCAGCAGCTTGGTTCAGGGTCGCCTACAGCCCCAGCATTTT.

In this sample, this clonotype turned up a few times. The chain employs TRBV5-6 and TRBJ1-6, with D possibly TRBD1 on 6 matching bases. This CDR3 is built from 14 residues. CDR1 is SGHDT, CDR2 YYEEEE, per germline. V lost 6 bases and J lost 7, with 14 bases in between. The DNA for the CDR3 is TGTGCCAGCACCGCGCGGAGGGGGAATTCACCCCTCCACTTT. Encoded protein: CASTARRGNSPLHF.

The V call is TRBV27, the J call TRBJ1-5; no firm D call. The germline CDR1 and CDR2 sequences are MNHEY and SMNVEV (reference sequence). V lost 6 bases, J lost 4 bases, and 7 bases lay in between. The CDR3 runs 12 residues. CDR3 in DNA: TGTGCCAGCAGCAGACCGAATCAGCCCCAGCATTTT. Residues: CASSRPNQPQHF.